The next 18 T cell receptor beta chains were all read from a single sample in a study of OX40 agonist ivuxolimab in advanced cancers. Only in-frame clones appear in the TCRdb table, and some are missing; sequencing was by immunoSEQ multiplex PCR. In the table there are tens of thousands of clones, approximately 85% of which are singletons. The starting material was CD4+ or CD8+ T cells sorted from blood, obtained in a trial of the OX40 agonist ivuxolimab. These receptors originate from an adult with an advanced solid tumor such as melanoma, head and neck, liver or kidney cancer.

The V gene is TRBV5-1, the J gene TRBJ2-7, with D maybe TRBD1 (6 bases). Germline V gene data show CDR1 as SGHRS and CDR2 as YFSETQ. The V end was cut by 5 bases, the J end by 5 bases, with 14 bases between. The CDR3 sequence is 13 residues long. The CDR3 bases are TGCGCCAGCAGAAGACAGGTGAGGGACGAGCAGTACTTC. It yields the protein CASRRQVRDEQYF.

The chain recombines TRBV6-5 with TRBJ2-2; perhaps TRBD1 as D (6 bases). The V end lost 5 bases, the J end lost 5 bases, and 15 bases lay between the germline ends. The CDR3 sequence is 15 residues long. CDR1 is MNHEY, CDR2 SVGAGI, per germline. The CDR3 loop is CASSIQRTGTGELFF. DNA of the CDR3: TGTGCCAGCAGTATACAAAGAACAGGGACCGGGGAGCTGTTTTTT.

V is TRBV5-4 and J is TRBJ1-2; a weak D match, TRBD1 (5 bases). Trimming stripped 1 base from V and 7 bases from J, with 17 bases between. The CDR3 is made up of 15 amino acids. The germline V gene encodes CDR1 SGHNT and CDR2 YYREEE (reference sequence). The CDR3 protein is CASSLWRQGSGGYTF. The CDR3 region has the DNA TGTGCCAGCAGCTTGTGGCGCCAGGGATCCGGTGGCTACACCTTC.

The genes are TRBV27 and TRBJ2-6; the D is unclear. The CDR3 consists of 13 residues. Between the trimmed V and J ends, which lost 8 bases and 4 bases, there was a span of 9 bases. The germline V gene has CDR1 MNHEY and CDR2 SMNVEV (reference sequence). In nucleotides, the CDR3 is TGTGCCAGCTCGATTATGGGGGCCAACGTCCTGACTTTC. This translates into CASSIMGANVLTF. Full variable domain (missing parts from reference TRBV27 and TRBJ2-6): EAQVTQNPRYLITVTGKKLTVTCSQNMNHEYMSWYRQDPGLGLRQIYYSMNVEVTDKGDVPEGYKVSRKEKRNFPLILESPSPNQTSLYFCASSIMGANVLTFGAGSRLTVL.

The J gene is TRBJ2-2, the V gene TRBV7-2, with 7 bases identical to TRBD2. V was clipped by 10 bases and J by 1 base; unmatched bases: 6. The CDR3 runs to 14 residues. Germline V gene data show CDR1 as SGHTA and CDR2 as FQGNSA. CDR3 sequence: CAISPSGNTGELFF. CDR3 in DNA: TGTGCCATAAGTCCTAGCGGGAACACCGGGGAGCTGTTTTTT. Supplemented by reference TRBV7-2 and TRBJ2-2, the full variable domain reads GAGVSQSPSNKVTEKGKDVELRCDPISGHTALYWYRQSLGQGLEFLIYFQGNSAPDKSGLPSDRFSAERTGGSVSTLTIQRTQQEDSAVYLCAISPSGNTGELFFGEGSRLTVL.

V and J are TRBV6-5 and TRBJ2-1, with D hard to call. The CDR3 consists of 15 residues. Trimming pared 4 bases from V and 0 bases from J, leaving 10 bases between. CDR1 and CDR2 (germline): MNHEY, SVGAGI. The DNA for the CDR3 is TGTGCCAGCAGTTTCGGTCCGAGCTCCTACAATGAGCAGTTCTTC. Protein: CASSFGPSSYNEQFF.

The chain recombines TRBV27 with TRBJ2-7, with TRBD2 matching over 7 bases. Trimming took 5 bases from V and 4 from J; bases not matched to a gene: 11. Looked up from germline, CDR1 is MNHEY and CDR2 is SMNVEV (reference sequence). The CDR3 covers 15 residues. The CDR3 region is CASSTPRGRAYEQYF. CDR3 nucleotides: TGTGCCAGCAGTACCCCCCGCGGGAGAGCGTACGAGCAGTACTTC.

This clone was seen once. V and J are TRBV5-1 and TRBJ2-2, with 7 bases that match TRBD1. This CDR3 comprises 14 residues. In germline, CDR1 is SGHRS, CDR2 YFSETQ. Trimming at V came to 7 bases and at J to 2 bases, leaving 5 bases not matched to a gene. The CDR3 region has the DNA TGCGCCAGCGTCGGGACAGATAACACCGGGGAGCTGTTTTTT. Protein sequence: CASVGTDNTGELFF.

The chain carries TRBV11-3 and TRBJ2-1; TRBD1 matches at 8 bases. The V gene end was trimmed by 6 bases and the J gene end by 4 bases; junction bases not matched to a gene: 5. CDR3 length equals 14 residues. From germline, CDR1 is SGHNT and CDR2 YENEEA. The CDR3 DNA reads as TGTGCCAGCAGTTTCAGGGGGCAGTACAATGAGCAGTTCTTC. It codes for CASSFRGQYNEQFF.

The CDR3 nucleotides are TGCGCCAGCAGCCCTTGGGCGGGAGGACGGGAGACCCAGTACTTC. Its protein is CASSPWAGGRETQYF. This chain uses TRBV5-1 with TRBJ2-5; 8 positions agree with TRBD2. Per the germline V gene, CDR1 is SGHRS and CDR2 is YFSETQ. The V segment lost 4 bases and the J segment 5 bases; nucleotides outside the gene matches: 10. The CDR3 consists of 15 residues.

V is TRBV10-2 and J is TRBJ2-7; the D gene is possibly TRBD2 (5 bases). Germline CDR1 WSHSY, CDR2 SAAADI. The CDR3 extends over 12 amino acids. The ends were cut back, 0 bases at V and 6 bases at J, with 6 bases in the middle. The CDR3 DNA follows: TGCGCCAGCAGTGAGTCGAGGGCCGAGCAGTACTTC. It yields the protein CASSESRAEQYF.

The chain recombines TRBV18 with TRBJ2-5, with D possibly matching TRBD1 (5 bases). The J call may be mistaken, given a closer DNA end match to TRBJ2-7. CDR1 and CDR2 (germline): KGHSH, LQKENI. This CDR3 is built from 16 residues. CDR3 in DNA: TGTGCCAGCTCACCACGGTCCCAGGGCCAGACCTACGAGCAGTACTTC. As protein: CASSPRSQGQTYEQYF.

This clone has a handful of counts. The genes are TRBV30 and TRBJ1-3; D gene uncertain. The V end was cut by 5 bases, the J end by 9 bases, with 20 bases between. Germline V gives CDR1 GTSNPN, CDR2 SVGIG (reference sequence). The CDR3 sequence is 14 residues long. The chain's CDR3 is CAWVFRGRGSTIYF. The CDR3 DNA is TGTGCCTGGGTGTTTCGCGGACGAGGGAGCACCATATATTTT.

This chain joins TRBV6-5 and TRBJ2-7; no clear D gene. V was shortened by 5 bases and J by 5 bases, with 10 bases between the two germline ends. CDR3 length: 12 amino acids. CDR1 and CDR2 from the germline V gene are MNHEY and SVGAGI. In nucleotides, the CDR3 is TGTGCCAGCAGTCGCCGAGATCACGAGCAGTACTTC. Protein: CASSRRDHEQYF.

This clone was picked up a small number of times. This chain uses TRBV11-2 with TRBJ2-2; no clear D gene. Germline V gene data show CDR1 as SGHAT and CDR2 as FQNNGV. This CDR3 region has 13 residues. V gave up 4 bases and J gave up 4 bases, with 7 bases separating them. CDR3 DNA: TGTGCCAGCAGCTACACTACCACCGGGGAGCTGTTTTTT. This translates into CASSYTTTGELFF.

The CDR3 DNA follows: TGTGCCAGTAGTCTCCCCAGGGGAGGAACTGAAGCTTTCTTT. Protein product: CASSLPRGGTEAFF. J is TRBJ1-1 and V is TRBV19; tentatively, D is TRBD1 (6 bases). V was shortened by 5 bases and J by 5 bases, with 15 bases between the two germline ends. CDR3 length: 14 amino acids. CDR1 and CDR2 (germline): LNHDA, SQIVND (reference sequence).

A single count supports this clone. This chain connects TRBV5-1 to TRBJ1-2; 7 bases fit TRBD1. V shed 0 bases and J 5 bases; nucleotides not matched to a gene: 7. Germline lookup yields CDR1 SGHRS and CDR2 YFSETQ. This CDR3 is 15 amino acids long. The chain's CDR3 is CASSLVRDSGYGYTF. DNA for the CDR3: TGCGCCAGCAGCTTGGTCCGGGACAGCGGTTATGGCTACACCTTC.

The chain couples TRBV6-1 to TRBJ1-2, with D possibly being TRBD1 (5 bases). Trimming pared 6 bases from V and 4 bases from J, leaving 12 bases between. The CDR3 sequence is 13 residues long. Germline V gene lookup returns CDR1 MNHNS and CDR2 SASEGT. The CDR3 sequence is CASSRDSVYGYTF. CDR3 nucleotides: TGTGCCAGCAGCCGGGACTCAGTCTATGGCTACACCTTC.